This T cell receptor (beta chain) was sequenced during a study of shared clonotypes between healthy human individuals. Across the study: Three CD4 naive, three CD4 memory, two CD8 naive and one CD8 memory plate were used per donor.

Comments on this clone: Antigen specificity is unknown.

Findings and limits, study-wide: Richness estimates generally favored naive over memory subsets.

Sequencing used immunoSEQ multiplex PCR; TCRdb keeps in-frame clones, though not all of them. The sample shows over a million clones, roughly 97% of them seen only once. Germline V lookup: CDR1 SGHTA, CDR2 FQGNSA. With 0 bases removed from V and 3 bases from J, the gap between germline ends came to 9 bases. The CDR3 runs to 15 residues. This TCR came from a man aged 30-40 years in good health. The gene calls are TRBV7-2 and TRBJ2-4; no clear D. Sequencing was carried out using naive CD4+ T cells sorted from blood. The subset: CD45RA+ positively selected. The CDR3 loop is CASSLASVGKNIQYF. The CDR3 DNA reads as TGTGCCAGCAGCTTAGCAAGCGTTGGCAAAAACATTCAGTACTTC. Filled out from reference TRBV7-2 and TRBJ2-4, the complete variable domain reads GAGVSQSPSNKVTEKGKDVELRCDPISGHTALYWYRQSLGQGLEFLIYFQGNSAPDKSGLPSDRFSAERTGGSVSTLTIQRTQQEDSAVYLCASSLASVGKNIQYFGAGTRLSVL.